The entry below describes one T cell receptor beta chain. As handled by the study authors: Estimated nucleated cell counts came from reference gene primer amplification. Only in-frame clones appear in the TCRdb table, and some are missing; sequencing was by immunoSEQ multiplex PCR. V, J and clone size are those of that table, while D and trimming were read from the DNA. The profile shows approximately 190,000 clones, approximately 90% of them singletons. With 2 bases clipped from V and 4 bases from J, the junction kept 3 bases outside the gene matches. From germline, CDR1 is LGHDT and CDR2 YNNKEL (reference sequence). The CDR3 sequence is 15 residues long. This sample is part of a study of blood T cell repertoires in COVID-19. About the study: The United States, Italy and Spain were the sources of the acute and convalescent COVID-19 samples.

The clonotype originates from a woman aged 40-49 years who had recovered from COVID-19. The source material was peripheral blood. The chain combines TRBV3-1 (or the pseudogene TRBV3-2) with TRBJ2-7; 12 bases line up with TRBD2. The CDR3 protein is CASSQSGLAGYEQYF. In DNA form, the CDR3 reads TGTGCCAGCAGCCAATCCGGACTAGCGGGATACGAGCAGTACTTC.